The 17 T cell receptor beta chains in this list originate from one sample, sequenced in a study of regulatory T cells in long-lasting Graves disease. Time point reported: newly diagnosed GD, antithyroid drugs for less than 3 months. The authors made the TCR library using RNA they extracted from PBMCs. CDR3 regions were amplified by Arm-PCR using iRepertoire HTBI primers to build TCR beta libraries. A single record per CDR3 protein comes from TCRdb applying MiXCR to the multiplex PCR reads. The profile shows some 220,000 distinct CDR3 sequences, roughly a fifth of them singletons. This sample also belongs to another study, concerning T cells in Graves' hyperthyroidism and ophthalmopathy.

The sample in question was peripheral blood mononuclear cells (PBMCs), obtained at new diagnosis, from a patient treated with antithyroid drugs. All receptors come from a woman in her 30s with Graves disease.

This clonotype was recorded at least ten times. V and J are TRBV6-1 and TRBJ2-3; D is unclear. Germline-derived CDR1 and CDR2 are MNHNS and SASEGT. Between the trimmed V and J ends, which lost 5 bases and 3 bases, there was a span of 12 bases. The CDR3 is 14 residues long. For the CDR3, the DNA is TGTGCCAGCAGTAACGGTCCAGGAACAGATACGCAGTATTTT. Amino acids: CASSNGPGTDTQYF.

Of note for this clonotype: With a much larger clone just one base away, this may be a read error. The rearrangement links TRBV20-1 to TRBJ2-4; 10 bases align to TRBD2. The J segment lost 13 bases and the V segment lost 3 bases, leaving 18 bases of the junction unmatched. Germline CDR1 and CDR2: DFQATT and SNEGSKA (reference sequence). The CDR3 contains 16 residues. CDR3 amino acids: CSASGASGSSYNEQYF. The CDR3 DNA reads as TGCAGTGCTAGTGGCGCTAGCGGGAGCTCCTACAATGAGCAGTACTTC.

About this clonotype itself: This sequence may be a read error, since a much larger clone differs from it by one base. V is TRBV7-2 and J is TRBJ2-7; D is ambiguous. CDR1 and CDR2 (germline): SGHTA, FQGNSA. The CDR3 is made up of 15 amino acids. Trimming left V 6 bases short and J 6 bases short, with 21 bases between. Here the CDR3 reads CASSPIDWTSCEQYF. CDR3 bases: TGTGCCAGCAGTCCTATCGACTGGACGAGCTGCGAGCAGTACTTC.

The chain is built from TRBV11-2 and TRBJ1-1; 12 bases agree with TRBD1. The length of the CDR3 is 15 residues. CDR1 SGHAT and CDR2 FQNNGV come from the germline V gene. Trimming at V came to 9 bases and at J to 6 bases, leaving 11 bases not matched to a gene. The CDR3 loop reads CASIRDRGRSSEAFF. The DNA for the CDR3 is TGTGCCAGTATCCGGGACAGGGGGCGAAGCTCTGAAGCTTTCTTT.

The chain joins TRBV19 to TRBJ2-7; D remains unclear. Deletions cut 9 bases from V and 0 bases from J, with 12 bases between. Germline CDR1 LNHDA, CDR2 SQIVND (reference sequence). The CDR3 has 13 amino acids. CDR3 nucleotide sequence: TGTGCCAGCCTTGGGCCCAACTCCTACGAGCAGTACTTC. This encodes CASLGPNSYEQYF.

This clonotype was observed at least ten times. V and J are TRBV12-5 and TRBJ1-1; no clear D. Deletions cut 4 bases from V and 2 bases from J, with 5 bases between. CDR1 LGHNT and CDR2 FRNRAP come from the germline V gene. This CDR3 contains 12 residues. CDR3 protein: CASGSSNTEAFF. CDR3 nucleotides: TGTGCTAGTGGTTCCTCAAACACTGAAGCTTTCTTT. Full variable domain (missing parts from reference TRBV12-5 and TRBJ1-1): DARVTQTPRHKVTEMGQEVTMRCQPILGHNTVFWYRQTMMQGLELLAYFRNRAPLDDSGMPKDRFSAEMPDATLATLKIQPSEPRDSAVYFCASGSSNTEAFFGQGTRLTVV.

This chain joins TRBV5-6 and TRBJ1-1; D might be TRBD1 (5 bases). The germline gives CDR1 SGHDT, CDR2 YYEEEE. The V and J ends lost 4 bases and 4 bases respectively, with 17 bases between them. The CDR3 contains 15 residues. The CDR3 loop reads CASSNERGGSTEAFF. CDR3 in DNA: TGTGCCAGCAGCAATGAACGGGGGGGAAGCACTGAAGCTTTCTTT.

This clonotype was detected only once. The J gene is TRBJ2-5, the V gene TRBV19, with 12 bases identical to TRBD2. Germline assignment: CDR1 LNHDA and CDR2 SQIVND (reference sequence). V lost 2 bases to trimming and J lost 2 bases; unmatched junction nucleotides: 6. This CDR3 contains 17 residues. Here the CDR3 DNA reads TGTGCCAGTAGTATACTGGCTAGCGGGGGGGTACAAGAGACCCAGTACTTC. Protein product: CASSILASGGVQETQYF.

This clonotype was counted ten times or more. The CDR3 sequence: CASSYELGGTDTQYF. The CDR3 nucleotides read TGTGCCAGCAGTTACGAGCTGGGGGGCACAGATACGCAGTATTTT. V gene TRBV6-5 combines with J gene TRBJ2-3; D might be TRBD1 or TRBD2, each matching 5 bases. Deletions cut 2 bases from V and 1 base from J, with 10 bases between. The CDR3 has 15 residues. Germline V gene lookup returns CDR1 MNHEY and CDR2 SVGAGI.

This clonotype has a count of ten or more. CDR3: CASSLGLTNTGELFF. The CDR3 DNA sequence: TGTGCCAGCAGCTTAGGACTAACCAACACCGGGGAGCTGTTTTTT. The rearrangement uses TRBV11-3 and TRBJ2-2, with a weak D call TRBD2 (5 bases). The ends were cut back, 1 base at V and 2 bases at J, with 8 bases in the middle. The CDR3 consists of 15 residues. Germline V gene sequence: CDR1 SGHNT, CDR2 YENEEA.

Concerning this clonotype: This sequence is one base from a far larger clone and is likely a read error. The chain links TRBV2 to TRBJ1-5, with D maybe TRBD1 (5 bases). This CDR3 contains 14 residues. Germline loops: CDR1 SNHLY, CDR2 FYNNEI. The CDR3 is CASSHSPGDRPQHF. The CDR3, as DNA: TGCGCCAGCAGCCATTCCCCGGGGGACCGGCCCCAGCATTTT.

The J gene is TRBJ2-3, the V gene TRBV2; D ambiguous. The V end was cut by 8 bases, the J end by 2 bases, with 5 bases between. The germline CDR1 and CDR2 sequences are SNHLY and FYNNEI. The CDR3 extends over 11 amino acids. The CDR3 protein is CASYNTDTQYF. The CDR3 nucleotides are TGTGCCAGCTACAACACAGATACGCAGTATTTT.

This clonotype appeared many times. The chain has TRBV3-1 and TRBJ2-1; D is possibly TRBD1 (6 bases). Germline lookup yields CDR1 LGHDT and CDR2 YNNKEL (reference sequence). The germline V and J ends were trimmed by 4 bases and 4 bases, with 11 bases remaining between them. This CDR3 spans 14 amino acids. This CDR3 reads CASSRAGDYNEQFF. The CDR3 DNA reads as TGTGCCAGCAGCCGGGCAGGGGATTACAATGAGCAGTTCTTC.

This clonotype was detected many times. J is TRBJ2-7 and V is TRBV29-1, with 8 bases aligning to TRBD1. From germline, CDR1 is SQVTM and CDR2 ANQGSEA. The CDR3 is 14 residues long. V gave up 7 bases and J gave up 4 bases; unmatched junction bases: 12. CDR3: CSAADRARGYEQYF. CDR3 nucleotides: TGCAGCGCCGCGGACAGGGCAAGAGGTTACGAGCAGTACTTC.

This clonotype was seen many times. Possible read error: a much larger clone is one base away. The rearrangement uses TRBV11-2 and TRBJ1-1, with a tentative D call TRBD1 (5 bases). The germline V gene has CDR1 SGHAT and CDR2 FQNNGV. The CDR3 has 16 amino acids. The CDR3 here is CTSSLGTALGGTEAFF. The DNA of the CDR3 is TGTACCAGCAGCTTAGGTACGGCCCTCGGGGGTACTGAAGCTTTCTTT.

With regard to this clonotype: A far larger clone is one base from this, pointing to a likely read error. This chain connects TRBV2 to TRBJ2-1; a possible D gene is TRBD2 (6 bases). The DNA end lines up better with TRBJ2-5; the J call may be wrong. This CDR3 has 14 residues. Germline-derived CDR1 and CDR2 are SNHLY and FYNNEI. CDR3: CASRVGGDEETQYF. The CDR3 DNA is TGTGCCAGCAGGGTGGGGGGTGACGAAGAGACCCAGTACTTC.

This clonotype was recorded at least ten times. The rearrangement uses TRBV18 and TRBJ1-4; perhaps TRBD1 as D (5 bases). Germline lookup yields CDR1 KGHSH and CDR2 LQKENI. The CDR3 is 13 amino acids. Trimming cost V 1 base and J 8 bases, with 8 bases left between them. For the CDR3, the DNA is TGTGCCAGCTCACCACAGACAGAAGAAAAACTGTTTTTT. Translated, it gives CASSPQTEEKLFF. The variable domain in full, with the rest retrieved from reference TRBV18 and TRBJ1-4, is NAGVMQNPRHLVRRRGQEARLRCSPMKGHSHVYWYRQLPEEGLKFMVYLQKENIIDESGMPKERFSAEFPKEGPSILRIQQVVRGDSAAYFCASSPQTEEKLFFGSGTQLSVL.